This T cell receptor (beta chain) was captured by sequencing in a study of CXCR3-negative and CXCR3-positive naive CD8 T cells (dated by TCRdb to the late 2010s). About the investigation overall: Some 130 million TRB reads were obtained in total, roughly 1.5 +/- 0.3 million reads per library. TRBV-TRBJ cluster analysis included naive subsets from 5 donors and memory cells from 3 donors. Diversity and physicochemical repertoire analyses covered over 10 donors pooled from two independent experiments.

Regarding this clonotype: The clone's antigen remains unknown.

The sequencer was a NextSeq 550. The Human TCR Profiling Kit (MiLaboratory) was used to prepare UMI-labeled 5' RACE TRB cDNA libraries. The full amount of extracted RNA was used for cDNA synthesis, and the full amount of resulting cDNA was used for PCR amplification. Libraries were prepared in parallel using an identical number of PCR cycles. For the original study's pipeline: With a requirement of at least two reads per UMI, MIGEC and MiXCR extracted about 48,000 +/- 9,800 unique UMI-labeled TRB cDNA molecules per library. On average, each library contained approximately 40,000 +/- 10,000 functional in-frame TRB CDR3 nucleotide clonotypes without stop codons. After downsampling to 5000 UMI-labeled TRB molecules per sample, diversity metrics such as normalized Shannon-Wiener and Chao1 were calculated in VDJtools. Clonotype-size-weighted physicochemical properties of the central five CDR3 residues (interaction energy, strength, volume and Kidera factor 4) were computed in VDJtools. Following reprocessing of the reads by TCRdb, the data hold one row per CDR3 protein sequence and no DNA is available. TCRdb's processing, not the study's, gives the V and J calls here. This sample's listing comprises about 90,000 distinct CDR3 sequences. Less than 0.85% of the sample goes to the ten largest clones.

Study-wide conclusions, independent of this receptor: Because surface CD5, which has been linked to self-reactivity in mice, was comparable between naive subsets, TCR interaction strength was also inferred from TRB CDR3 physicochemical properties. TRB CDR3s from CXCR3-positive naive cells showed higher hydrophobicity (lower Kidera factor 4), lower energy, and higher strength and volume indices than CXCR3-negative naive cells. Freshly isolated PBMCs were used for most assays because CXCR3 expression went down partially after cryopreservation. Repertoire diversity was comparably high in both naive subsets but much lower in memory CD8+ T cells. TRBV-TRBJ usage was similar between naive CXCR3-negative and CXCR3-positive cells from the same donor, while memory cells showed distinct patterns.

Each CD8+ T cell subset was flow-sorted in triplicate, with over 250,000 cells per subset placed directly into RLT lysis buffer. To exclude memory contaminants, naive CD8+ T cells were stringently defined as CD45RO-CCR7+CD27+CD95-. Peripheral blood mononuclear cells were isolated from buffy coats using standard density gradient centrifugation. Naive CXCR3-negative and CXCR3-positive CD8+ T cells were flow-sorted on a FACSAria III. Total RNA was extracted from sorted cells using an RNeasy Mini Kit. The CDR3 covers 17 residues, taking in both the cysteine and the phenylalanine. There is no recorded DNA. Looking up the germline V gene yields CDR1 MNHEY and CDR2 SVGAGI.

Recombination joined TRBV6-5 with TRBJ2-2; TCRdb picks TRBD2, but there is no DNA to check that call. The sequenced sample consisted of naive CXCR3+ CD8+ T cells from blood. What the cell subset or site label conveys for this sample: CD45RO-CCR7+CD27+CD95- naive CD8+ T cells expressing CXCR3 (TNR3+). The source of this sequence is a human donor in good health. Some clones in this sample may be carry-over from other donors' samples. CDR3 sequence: CASSYSIEGPNDGELFF.